Listed below are T cell receptor beta chains from one sample, sequenced in a study of brain metastases from non-small cell lung cancer. Profiling relied on immunoSEQ multiplex PCR, and the TCRdb table lists in-frame clones only, not all of them. The profile shows over a thousand clones, roughly 85% of them singletons. The sequenced sample was tissue from a brain metastasis. Source of these receptors: a donor at least 40 years old with non-small cell lung cancer. Each CDR3 is given without its conserved first and last residue. Clone size is stated in some rows and not others, as once, few, many or a class when expanded.

abundance | j_gene | v_gene | CDR3aa
. | TRBJ2-2 | TRBV2 | ASSGQAGELF
. | TRBJ1-6 | TRBV9 | ASSVDLDYNSPLH
. | TRBJ1-1 | TRBV30 | AWSPLGGEAF
. | TRBJ1-2 | TRBV5-1 | ASSSLMDNYGYT
once | TRBJ2-3 | TRBV6-5 | ASRKTGSTDTQY
. | TRBJ2-6 | TRBV10-3 | AISSDTSGANVLT
. | TRBJ2-3 | TRBV7-8 | ASSPTGGTDTQY
. | TRBJ1-5 | TRBV19 | ASSIIRTDSNQPQH
. | TRBJ2-7 | TRBV5-3 | ASQAGSYEQY
. | TRBJ2-5 | TRBV18 | ASSPPTSRETQY
. | TRBJ2-5 | TRBV2 | ASRSGIETQY